A selection of T cell receptor beta chains follows, all from one sample in a study of cytotoxic CD8 clonotypes in ibrutinib-treated CLL. Sequencing was performed with immunoSEQ multiplex PCR; in TCRdb, only in-frame clones are kept and a portion is missing. The sample holds approximately 130,000 clones, around four fifths seen once. The material was PBMCs, obtained after 24 months of ibrutinib treatment. The source is a human donor with chronic lymphocytic leukemia. Both conserved end residues are part of each CDR3. A D gene is named only where the DNA matches it firmly. Only part of the rows carry a size: once, few, many, or a class if the clone is expanded.

V: TRBV7-3; D: NA; J: TRBJ2-7; size: NA; DNA: TGTGCCAGCAGCGGGGACATTTGGACCGACGAGCAGTACTTC; CDR3: CASSGDIWTDEQYF
V: TRBV7-9; D: TRBD2; J: TRBJ2-7; size: once; DNA: TGTGCCAGCAGCGCGGCTAGCGGGGGATTCTACGAGCAGTACTTC; CDR3: CASSAASGGFYEQYF
V: TRBV6-5; D: NA; J: TRBJ2-3; size: NA; DNA: TGTGCCAGCAGACTAAGCACAGATACGCAGTATTTT; CDR3: CASRLSTDTQYF
V: TRBV7-2; D: TRBD2; J: TRBJ2-7; size: few; DNA: TGTGCCAGCAGCTTAGGTCGCCCCGGGGGGGTAGCCTACGAGCAGTACTTC; CDR3: CASSLGRPGGVAYEQYF
V: TRBV28; D: NA; J: TRBJ2-7; size: NA; DNA: TGTGCCAGCGGTGGGGTTGGCTACGAGCAGTACTTC; CDR3: CASGGVGYEQYF
V: TRBV5-1; D: TRBD1; J: TRBJ2-1; size: NA; DNA: TGCGCCAGCAGCCCGGGACAGCTTTACAATGAGCAGTTCTTC; CDR3: CASSPGQLYNEQFF
V: TRBV19; D: NA; J: TRBJ1-5; size: NA; DNA: TGTGCCAGTAGCCTGTTGGGGGGGCAGCCCCAGCATTTT; CDR3: CASSLLGGQPQHF
V: TRBV7-6; D: TRBD1; J: TRBJ1-1; size: NA; DNA: TGTGCCAGCGGACTGGGACAGGGGAACACTGAAGCTTTCTTT; CDR3: CASGLGQGNTEAFF
V: TRBV7-2; D: NA; J: TRBJ1-2; size: NA; DNA: TGTGCCAGCAGCCACGACAGTTCCTTTGGCTACACCTTC; CDR3: CASSHDSSFGYTF
V: TRBV7-2; D: NA; J: TRBJ2-1; size: NA; DNA: TGTGCCAGCAGCGCCTATGACAGGTCATCGACCTACAATGAGCAGTTCTTC; CDR3: CASSAYDRSSTYNEQFF
V: TRBV18; D: TRBD1; J: TRBJ2-1; size: NA; DNA: TGTGCCAGCTCACTCTACCCCGGGACAGGGTCCTACAATGAGCAGTTCTTC; CDR3: CASSLYPGTGSYNEQFF
V: TRBV28; D: TRBD1; J: TRBJ1-3; size: once; DNA: TGTGCCAGCAGCCAGGTCACAGGGGGACTCGCCACCATATATTTT; CDR3: CASSQVTGGLATIYF
V: TRBV6-5; D: NA; J: TRBJ1-6; size: NA; DNA: TGTGCCAGCAGGTCCGACGGGGATAATTCACCCCTCCACTTT; CDR3: CASRSDGDNSPLHF
V: TRBV29-1; D: NA; J: TRBJ1-1; size: NA; DNA: TGCAGCGTTGAGAGACGGATGAACACTGAAGCTTTCTTT; CDR3: CSVERRMNTEAFF
V: TRBV5-4; D: NA; J: TRBJ2-7; size: NA; DNA: TGTGCCAGCAGCTTGGTTACTAGCAGAGAGCAGTACTTC; CDR3: CASSLVTSREQYF
V: TRBV27; D: TRBD1; J: TRBJ2-1; size: NA; DNA: TGTGCCAGCAGTTTACAGGTGGGACAGAGGATCTATGAGCAGTTCTTC; CDR3: CASSLQVGQRIYEQFF
V: TRBV9; D: NA; J: TRBJ1-1; size: once; DNA: TGTGCCAGCAGCGTACCGAAAGACTTGGACAGTGGCCCTGAAGCTTTCTTT; CDR3: CASSVPKDLDSGPEAFF
V: TRBV7-2; D: NA; J: TRBJ1-6; size: NA; DNA: TGTGCCAGCAGTGGGCAGAGGCGGTCACCCCTCCACTTT; CDR3: CASSGQRRSPLHF
V: TRBV19; D: NA; J: TRBJ2-7; size: NA; DNA: TGTGCCAGTAGTATAATGGGGGCTCGGAGTTTAGGATCCGGCGAGCAGTACTTC; CDR3: CASSIMGARSLGSGEQYF
V: TRBV10-3; D: NA; J: TRBJ1-1; size: few; DNA: TGTGCCATCCTCGAAAGACAGAACACTGAAGCTTTCTTT; CDR3: CAILERQNTEAFF
V: TRBV28; D: NA; J: TRBJ2-7; size: NA; DNA: TGTGCCAGCAGTTTACCCGGACAGCAACAAAGAAAGCAGTACTTC; CDR3: CASSLPGQQQRKQYF
V: TRBV2; D: TRBD1; J: TRBJ1-3; size: NA; DNA: TGTGCCAGCACCTCAGGACAGGCTAACACCATATATTTT; CDR3: CASTSGQANTIYF